The 32 T cell receptor beta chains below all came from one sample that was sequenced in a study of cytomegalovirus exposure and HLA in healthy donors. With 60 Vbeta and 13 Jbeta primers, the PCR was carried out. Generated by immunoSEQ multiplex PCR, the TCRdb table keeps only in-frame clones and is missing some. The table lists some 170,000 clones, 75% to 85% of them singletons, with about 13% in the top ten. Sequencing was carried out using PBMCs. The receptors derive from a woman aged 50 to 65 in good health and CMV-seronegative.

There are many counts of this clone. The rearrangement links TRBV5-1 to TRBJ2-7; 9 bases match TRBD1. Germline V CDR1 and CDR2: SGHRS, YFSETQ. The CDR3 is 14 residues long. Germline trimming cut 4 bases from V and 6 bases from J; bases unmatched to any gene: 8. The CDR3 loop reads CASSPLPGQGEQYF. CDR3 nucleotide sequence: TGCGCCAGCAGCCCGTTGCCGGGACAGGGCGAGCAGTACTTC.

The V gene is TRBV7-2, the J gene TRBJ2-7, with 7 bases lining up with TRBD1. The CDR3 runs 14 residues. V gave up 4 bases and J gave up 3 bases; unmatched junction bases: 6. Germline V CDR1 and CDR2: SGHTA, FQGNSA. Written as DNA, the CDR3 is TGTGCCAGCAGCTCCCCCGGGACAGACTACGAGCAGTACTTC. This codes for CASSSPGTDYEQYF.

V and J are TRBV2 and TRBJ1-1, with TRBD1 matching over 7 bases. J was trimmed by 7 bases and V by 0 bases; bases with no gene match: 5. The CDR3 contains 14 residues. Germline V gene lookup returns CDR1 SNHLY and CDR2 FYNNEI. This CDR3 is CASSEATGDGEAFF. CDR3 nucleotide sequence: TGTGCCAGCAGTGAAGCTACAGGGGACGGTGAAGCTTTCTTT.

This rearrangement joins TRBV2 to TRBJ1-1; TRBD1 aligns across 10 bases. Germline trimming cut 5 bases from V and 4 bases from J; bases unmatched to any gene: 4. This CDR3 is 14 amino acids long. Germline CDR1 SNHLY, CDR2 FYNNEI. The CDR3 sequence is CASSRQGAGTEAFF. For the CDR3, the DNA is TGTGCCAGCAGTCGACAGGGGGCTGGCACTGAAGCTTTCTTT.

In this sample, this clone turned up once. The J gene is TRBJ2-1, the V gene TRBV4-3; D is uncertain. The CDR3 length is 16 residues. The V and J ends lost 1 base and 4 bases respectively, with 14 bases between them. The germline gives CDR1 LGHNA, CDR2 YSLEER. The CDR3 loop is CASSQVPMPPYNEQFF. CDR3 in DNA: TGCGCCAGCAGCCAAGTTCCTATGCCCCCTTACAATGAGCAGTTCTTC.

The chain uses TRBV25-1 and TRBJ2-1; 10 bases fit TRBD1. The CDR3 totals 13 residues. J lost 8 bases, V lost 6 bases, and 4 bases had no gene match. Germline CDR1 reads MGHDK; CDR2 reads SYGVNS. The CDR3 DNA is TGTGCCAGCAGCCGACAGGGGGCCGATGAGCAGTTCTTC. It codes for CASSRQGADEQFF.

This sequence joins TRBV28 and TRBJ1-3; no reliable D call. Trimming stripped 5 bases from V and 4 bases from J, with 12 bases between. From germline, CDR1 is MDHEN and CDR2 SYDVKM. This CDR3 spans 14 amino acids. The CDR3 region is CASSPGGLGNTIYF. The CDR3 region has the DNA TGTGCCAGCAGTCCTGGCGGATTAGGAAACACCATATATTTT.

The chain carries TRBV5-1 and TRBJ2-7; a possible D gene is TRBD2 (7 bases). Trimming removed 1 base at V and 1 base at J, with 21 bases between. There are 18 residues in the CDR3. Germline CDR1 is SGHRS and CDR2 is YFSETQ. CDR3 coding DNA: TGCGCCAGCAGCTTGCGCGGCAGGGGTGCCGGGAGGTCCTACGAGCAGTACTTC. It is translated as CASSLRGRGAGRSYEQYF.

This clone was seen more than once but under ten times. The rearrangement links TRBV19 to TRBJ1-5; a weak D match, TRBD1 (5 bases). The CDR3 consists of 14 residues. The germline gives CDR1 LNHDA, CDR2 SQIVND (reference sequence). Deletions cut 4 bases from V and 3 bases from J, with 10 bases between. The CDR3 bases are TGTGCCAGTAGTAATCCACAGGCCAATCAGCCCCAGCATTTT. Amino acid sequence: CASSNPQANQPQHF.

The V and J genes are TRBV9 and TRBJ2-5, with TRBD1 matching over 7 bases. This CDR3 spans 15 amino acids. CDR1 SGDLS and CDR2 YYNGEE come from the germline V gene. V shed 4 bases, J shed 2 bases, and the junction held 8 bases outside the gene matches. This chain's CDR3 is CASSLTGVNQETQYF. The CDR3 nucleotides read TGTGCCAGCAGCCTCACAGGGGTAAATCAAGAGACCCAGTACTTC.

This chain links TRBV7-2 with TRBJ2-5; TRBD1 matches 8 bases. V was pared by 4 bases and J by 3 bases, with 7 bases of the junction left unmatched. The CDR3 spans 15 residues. CDR1 is SGHTA, CDR2 FQGNSA, per germline. The CDR3 is CASSSRTGPKETQYF. The DNA of the CDR3 is TGTGCCAGCAGCTCCCGGACAGGGCCTAAAGAGACCCAGTACTTC. Complete variable domain (other parts from reference TRBV7-2 and TRBJ2-5): GAGVSQSPSNKVTEKGKDVELRCDPISGHTALYWYRQSLGQGLEFLIYFQGNSAPDKSGLPSDRFSAERTGGSVSTLTIQRTQQEDSAVYLCASSSRTGPKETQYFGPGTRLLVL.

This chain uses TRBV5-5 with TRBJ2-2, with 8 bases that match TRBD1. The trim removed 3 bases at V and 3 bases at J, leaving 13 bases unmatched. Per the germline V gene, CDR1 is SGHKS and CDR2 is YYEKEE (reference sequence). The CDR3 has 18 residues. The DNA of the CDR3 is TGTGCCAGCAGCTCTGGACAGGGTAGGGTTCGGGACACCGGGGAGCTGTTTTTT. It yields the protein CASSSGQGRVRDTGELFF.

The chain recombines TRBV29-1 with TRBJ1-1, with D perhaps matching TRBD1 (5 bases). The CDR3 contains 14 residues. With 8 bases removed from V and 1 base from J, the gap between germline ends came to 17 bases. Germline V gene lookup returns CDR1 SQVTM and CDR2 ANQGSEA. CDR3 region: CSSKLRESNTEAFF. CDR3 nucleotide sequence: TGCAGCTCAAAACTCAGGGAATCGAACACTGAAGCTTTCTTT. Combining the CDR3 with reference TRBV29-1 and TRBJ1-1 gives the whole variable domain SAVISQKPSRDICQRGTSLTIQCQVDSQVTMMFWYRQQPGQSLTLIATANQGSEATYESGFVIDKFPISRPNLTFSTLTVSNMSPEDSSIYLCSSKLRESNTEAFFGQGTRLTVV.

This rearrangement joins TRBV11-3 to TRBJ1-1; maybe TRBD1 (5 bases). The CDR3 runs to 15 residues. The germline V gene encodes CDR1 SGHNT and CDR2 YENEEA. V was shortened by 5 bases and J by 1 base, with 14 bases between the two germline ends. CDR3 nucleotides: TGTGCCAGCAGCCCAAAGGGCAGGGCGAACACTGAAGCTTTCTTT. Translating it yields CASSPKGRANTEAFF.

The chain couples TRBV5-4 to TRBJ1-2, with 9 positions matching TRBD1. This CDR3 comprises 15 residues. The V gene's germline CDR1 is SGHNT and CDR2 YYREEE (reference sequence). The junction had 10 bases not matched to a gene; V was cut back by 2 bases and J by 8 bases. The CDR3 is CASSFQPGTGRGYTF. CDR3 bases: TGTGCCAGCAGCTTTCAACCCGGGACAGGGAGGGGCTACACCTTC.

The chain is built from TRBV6-1 and TRBJ1-2; D perhaps matches TRBD1 (6 bases). V gave up 10 bases and J gave up 7 bases, with 13 bases separating them. Germline V gives CDR1 MNHNS, CDR2 SASEGT. The CDR3 contains 11 residues. As DNA, the CDR3 is TGTGCCACCTACAGGGCGGCTGGCTACACCTTC. Amino acid sequence: CATYRAAGYTF.

V usage is TRBV15 and J usage is TRBJ2-4, with 13 nucleotides matching TRBD2. The CDR3 is 18 amino acids. Germline trimming cut 5 bases from V and 6 bases from J; bases unmatched to any gene: 13. Germline CDR1 and CDR2: LNHNV and YYDKDF (reference sequence). CDR3 loop: CATSRLAGGGGNTNIQYF. As DNA, the CDR3 is TGTGCCACCAGCCGACTAGCGGGGGGTGGGGGGAACACAAACATTCAGTACTTC.

This chain connects TRBV9 to TRBJ2-2; a weak D match, TRBD2 (5 bases). Germline V gene lookup returns CDR1 SGDLS and CDR2 YYNGEE. The CDR3 consists of 15 residues. Deletions cut 6 bases from V and 0 bases from J, with 12 bases between. The CDR3 loop is CASTPPGSNTGELFF. CDR3 bases: TGTGCCAGCACCCCTCCGGGATCGAACACCGGGGAGCTGTTTTTT.

The chain employs TRBV5-4 and TRBJ2-5, with 8 bases matching TRBD2. CDR1 and CDR2 (germline): SGHNT, YYREEE (reference sequence). CDR3 length: 15 residues. Losses at the gene ends were 2 bases for V and 4 bases for J; bases not matched to a gene: 7. CDR3 coding DNA: TGTGCCAGCAGCTTTAAGCGGGGGATGGGAGAGACCCAGTACTTC. It specifies CASSFKRGMGETQYF.

The CDR3 loop reads CASSSGGAETQYF. The CDR3 bases are TGTGCCAGTAGTAGCGGGGGGGCGGAGACCCAGTACTTC. The chain is built from TRBV19 and TRBJ2-5; 9 bases are shared with TRBD2. The CDR3 covers 13 residues. Trimming cost V 4 bases and J 5 bases; bases outside gene matches: 2. Germline-derived CDR1 and CDR2 are LNHDA and SQIVND (reference sequence).

The chain uses TRBV10-2 and TRBJ1-5; the D is unclear. This CDR3 is built from 15 residues. V lost 5 bases, J lost 1 base, and 12 bases lay in between. Germline V CDR1 and CDR2: WSHSY, SAAADI. The chain's CDR3 is CASSQHQTSNQPQHF. The CDR3 DNA reads TGCGCCAGCAGTCAACACCAAACGAGCAATCAGCCCCAGCATTTT.

The chain couples TRBV4-3 to TRBJ2-1; D may be TRBD1 (5 bases). CDR3 length equals 13 residues. Germline CDR1 reads LGHNA; CDR2 reads YSLEER. With 4 bases removed from V and 5 bases from J, the gap between germline ends came to 9 bases. Written as DNA, the CDR3 is TGCGCCAGCAGCCCAGGGATCGACAATGAGCAGTTCTTC. Amino acids: CASSPGIDNEQFF.

The chain employs TRBV30 and TRBJ2-3; D unclear. Germline CDR1 and CDR2: GTSNPN and SVGIG (reference sequence). V was clipped by 8 bases and J by 1 base, with 16 bases between them. The CDR3 runs 14 residues. CDR3 bases: TGTGCCCATAATTTTAGAGGCGGCACAGATACGCAGTATTTT. Amino acid sequence: CAHNFRGGTDTQYF.

This clone came up a few times. The chain links TRBV7-2 to TRBJ1-2, with unresolved D. The length of the CDR3 is 14 residues. V lost 0 bases, J lost 7 bases, and 12 bases lay in between. The germline V gene encodes CDR1 SGHTA and CDR2 FQGNSA. In DNA, the CDR3 is TGTGCCAGCAGCTTAGCGCTTAGAGGGTTTGGCTACACCTTC. This gives the protein CASSLALRGFGYTF.

This clone was seen a single time. This chain uses TRBV19 with TRBJ2-3, with a tentative D call TRBD2 (6 bases). The CDR3 covers 13 residues. Germline CDR1 is LNHDA and CDR2 is SQIVND (reference sequence). V shed 9 bases and J shed 3 bases, with 13 bases lying between them. CDR3 residues: CASREFQTDTQYF. As DNA, the CDR3 is TGTGCCAGCCGGGAGTTTCAAACAGATACGCAGTATTTT. Looking up the rest from reference TRBV19 and TRBJ2-3 gives the full variable domain: DGGITQSPKYLFRKEGQNVTLSCEQNLNHDAMYWYRQDPGQGLRLIYYSQIVNDFQKGDIAEGYSVSREKKESFPLTVTSAQKNPTAFYLCASREFQTDTQYFGPGTRLTVL.

For this clone: The junction departs from the called germline gene at one end, perhaps through a read error. The J gene is TRBJ2-2, the V gene TRBV7-9; 11 nucleotides agree with TRBD2. CDR3 length equals 14 residues. The germline gives CDR1 SEHNR, CDR2 FQNEAQ (reference sequence). Here the CDR3 reads CSSSPLAGAGELFF. The CDR3 nucleotides are TGTTCCAGCAGCCCACTAGCGGGAGCCGGGGAGCTGTTTTTT.

V usage is TRBV2 and J usage is TRBJ1-4; D uncertain. V was clipped by 6 bases and J by 0 bases, with 11 bases between them. CDR1 SNHLY and CDR2 FYNNEI come from the germline V gene. CDR3 length: 15 residues. The CDR3 nucleotides are TGTGCCAGCAGGGTCAGGCAAGCAACTAATGAAAAACTGTTTTTT. Translating it yields CASRVRQATNEKLFF.

Concerning this clone: Other DNA sequences in this specimen translate into the identical CDR3. The chain uses TRBV10-3 and TRBJ1-1; D gene uncertain. Per the germline V gene, CDR1 is ENHRY and CDR2 is SYGVKD. V lost 6 bases and J 1 base, leaving 6 bases between the germline ends. This CDR3 spans 12 amino acids. CDR3 amino acids: CAIRGGNTEAFF. CDR3 DNA sequence: TGTGCCATCAGAGGAGGGAACACTGAAGCTTTCTTT.

V and J are TRBV19 and TRBJ2-3, with 7 bases matching TRBD1. V was clipped by 5 bases and J by 6 bases; unmatched bases: 5. This CDR3 has 13 amino acids. Germline V gene data show CDR1 as LNHDA and CDR2 as SQIVND (reference sequence). DNA of the CDR3: TGTGCCAGTAGTCCGCGGACAGGCGATACGCAGTATTTT. Its translation is CASSPRTGDTQYF.

The chain links TRBV19 to TRBJ1-2; D ambiguous. The V end was cut by 3 bases, the J end by 6 bases, with 17 bases between. CDR3 length equals 15 residues. Per the germline V gene, CDR1 is LNHDA and CDR2 is SQIVND (reference sequence). This CDR3 reads CASSIPRLPVDGYTF. CDR3 sequence (DNA): TGTGCCAGTAGTATCCCCAGGTTACCGGTGGATGGCTACACCTTC.

The gene calls are TRBV29-1 and TRBJ2-5; unclear D gene. This CDR3 has 12 residues. Looked up from germline, CDR1 is SQVTM and CDR2 is ANQGSEA. Trimming cost V 3 bases and J 1 base, with 6 bases left between them. CDR3 in amino acids: CSVEGLQETQYF. The CDR3 DNA follows: TGCAGCGTTGAGGGCCTCCAAGAGACCCAGTACTTC.

The rearrangement uses TRBV9 and TRBJ2-3; 9 positions match TRBD2. The germline V gene has CDR1 SGDLS and CDR2 YYNGEE. The V and J ends lost 2 bases and 3 bases, in that order; junction bases with no gene match: 7. The CDR3 has 16 residues. The CDR3 DNA follows: TGTGCCAGCAGCGTTGGTAGCGGGGGCCCTACAGATACGCAGTATTTT. It codes for CASSVGSGGPTDTQYF.